The source of this T cell receptor beta chain is a study of blood T cells in healthy people across ages. Primers used in a second PCR of roughly 7 to 12 cycles were a sample-barcoded 5' primer and a J-beta primer mix. TCRdb redid the calling of the 5' RACE reads with MiXCR, one entry per CDR3 protein. The sample records 700,000 to 900,000 distinct CDR3 sequences, 20% to 30% being singletons. Trimming took off 6 bases at V and 0 bases at J, with 11 bases between the two ends. CDR1 and CDR2 (germline): ENHRY, SYGVKD. The length of the CDR3 is 15 residues. This clonotype was counted between two and nine times. These same records also appear under a second study, on T cells of mothers and their children. That study adds: The M1S primer of the second PCR added sample barcodes and 2-4 random nucleotides.

The genes are TRBV10-3 and TRBJ1-4; D unresolved. Sequencing used blood. The TCR sequence derives from a boy younger than 18 in good health. DNA of the CDR3: TGTGCCATCAGGGGCCAGGATGCAACTAATGAAAAACTGTTTTTT. Protein product: CAIRGQDATNEKLFF.